Given below is one T cell receptor beta chain in context. What it binds is not known. Clones were read by immunoSEQ multiplex PCR, and TCRdb kept only the in-frame ones, dropping some. Seen here are tens of thousands of clones, around 87% observed once, and the top ten hold roughly 30%. The data originate from a study of OX40 agonist ivuxolimab in advanced cancers. Study summary: The dose of intravenous ivuxolimab that patients received every 2 weeks ranged from 0.01 to 10 mg/kg. General study results and limits: At 0.1 to 3.0 mg/kg, clonal expansion of CD4+ and CD8+ blood T cells had occurred by week 6. Among T cells, CD8+ cells averaged more expanded clones than CD4+ cells.

The source material was CD4+ or CD8+ T cells sorted from blood, sampled in a trial of the OX40 agonist ivuxolimab. The TCR was taken from an adult with an advanced solid tumor such as melanoma, head and neck, liver or kidney cancer.

The CDR3 loop is CSVGDAIYEQYF. Written as DNA, the CDR3 is TGCAGCGTGGGTGACGCCATCTACGAGCAGTACTTC. The rearrangement links TRBV29-1 to TRBJ2-5; D not certain. The assigned J gene may be wrong: the sequence end matches TRBJ2-7 better. Per germline, CDR1 SQVTM and CDR2 ANQGSEA. The CDR3 is made up of 12 amino acids.